This TCR beta chain came from a study of blood T cell repertoires in COVID-19. The overall study: Collection of acute and convalescent COVID-19 samples took place in the United States, Italy and Spain. Sources were T cells, B-cell-depleted T cells, or PBMCs; the material itself was cDNA or gDNA.

Original processing methods: Counts of nucleated cells, estimated from reference gene primer amplification, were obtained. Data came from immunoSEQ multiplex PCR; TCRdb stores just in-frame clones and leaves some out. Clonal size and the V and J genes are those of that table, whereas D and trimming came from the DNA. The data show 300,000 to 350,000 clones, around nine tenths seen once. In germline, CDR1 is SGHTA, CDR2 FQGNSA. Trimming removed 1 base from V and 3 bases from J, with 10 bases in between. The length of the CDR3 is 15 residues. This clone was seen a single time. Sequencing was performed on peripheral blood. The TCR sequence derives from a woman aged 18-29 years who had recovered from COVID-19. The chain carries TRBV7-2 and TRBJ2-1; possible D gene TRBD2, 6 bases. CDR3 amino acids: CASSLVQGGYNEQFF. The CDR3 DNA reads TGTGCCAGCAGCTTAGTCCAGGGAGGCTACAATGAGCAGTTCTTC. Full variable domain (outside the CDR3, taken from reference TRBV7-2 and TRBJ2-1): GAGVSQSPSNKVTEKGKDVELRCDPISGHTALYWYRQSLGQGLEFLIYFQGNSAPDKSGLPSDRFSAERTGGSVSTLTIQRTQQEDSAVYLCASSLVQGGYNEQFFGPGTRLTVL.